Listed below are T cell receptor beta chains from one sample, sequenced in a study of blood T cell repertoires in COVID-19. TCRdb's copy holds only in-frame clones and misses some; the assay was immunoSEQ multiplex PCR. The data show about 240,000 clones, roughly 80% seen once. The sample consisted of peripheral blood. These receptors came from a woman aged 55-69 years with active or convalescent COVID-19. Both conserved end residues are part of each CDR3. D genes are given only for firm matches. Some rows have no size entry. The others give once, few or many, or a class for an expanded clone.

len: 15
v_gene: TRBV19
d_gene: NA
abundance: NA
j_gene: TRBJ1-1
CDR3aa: CASAPYRRENTEAFF
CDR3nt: TGTGCCAGTGCGCCTTATCGGCGGGAGAACACTGAAGCTTTCTTT

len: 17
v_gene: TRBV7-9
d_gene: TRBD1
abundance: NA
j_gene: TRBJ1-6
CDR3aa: CASRRRLDREYNSPLHF
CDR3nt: TGTGCCAGCAGACGACGCTTGGACAGGGAGTATAATTCACCCCTCCACTTT

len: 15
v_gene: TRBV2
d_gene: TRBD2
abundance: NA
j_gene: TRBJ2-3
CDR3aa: CASSPAGGFRDTQYF
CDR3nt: TGTGCCAGCAGTCCAGCGGGGGGATTTCGAGATACGCAGTATTTT

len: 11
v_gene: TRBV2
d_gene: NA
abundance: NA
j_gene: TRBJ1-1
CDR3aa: CASRLTPGAFF
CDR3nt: TGTGCCAGCAGGTTGACCCCCGGGGCTTTCTTT

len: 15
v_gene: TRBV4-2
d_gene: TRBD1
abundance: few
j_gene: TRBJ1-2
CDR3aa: CASSQEGQALYGYTF
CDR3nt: TGTGCCAGCAGCCAGGAGGGACAGGCCCTCTATGGCTACACCTTC

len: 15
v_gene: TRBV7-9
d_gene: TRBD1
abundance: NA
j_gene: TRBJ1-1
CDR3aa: CASSLIGRGATEAFF
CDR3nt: TGTGCCAGCAGCTTAATTGGCAGGGGGGCCACTGAAGCTTTCTTT

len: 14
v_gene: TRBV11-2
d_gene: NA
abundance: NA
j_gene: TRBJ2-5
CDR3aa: CASSLGVGGETQYF
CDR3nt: TGTGCCAGCAGCCTGGGGGTGGGGGGAGAGACCCAGTACTTC

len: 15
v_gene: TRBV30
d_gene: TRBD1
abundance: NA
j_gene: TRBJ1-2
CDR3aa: CAWAGGTGLNYGYTF
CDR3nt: TGTGCCTGGGCGGGTGGGACAGGACTTAACTATGGCTACACCTTC

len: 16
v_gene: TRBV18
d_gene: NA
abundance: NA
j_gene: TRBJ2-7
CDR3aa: CASSPRGQYSSYEQYF
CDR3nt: TGTGCCAGCTCACCGCGGGGACAGTATAGCTCCTACGAGCAGTACTTC

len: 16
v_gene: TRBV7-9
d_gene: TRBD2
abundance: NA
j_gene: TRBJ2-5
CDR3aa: CASSLTLAGGQETQYF
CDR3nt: TGTGCCAGCAGCTTAACCTTAGCGGGGGGGCAAGAGACCCAGTACTTC

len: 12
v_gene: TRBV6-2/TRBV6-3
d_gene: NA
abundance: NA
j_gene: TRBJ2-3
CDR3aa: CASSPEADTQYF
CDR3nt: TGTGCCAGCAGCCCCGAGGCAGATACGCAGTATTTT

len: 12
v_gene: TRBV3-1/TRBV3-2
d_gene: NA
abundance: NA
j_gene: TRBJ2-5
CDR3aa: CASRTRGSNQYF
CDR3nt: TGTGCCAGCAGAACCCGCGGGTCCAACCAGTACTTC

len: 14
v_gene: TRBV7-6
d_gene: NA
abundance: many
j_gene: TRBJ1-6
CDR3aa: CASSSQGLDSPLHF
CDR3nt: TGTGCCAGCAGCTCTCAGGGATTAGACTCACCCCTCCACTTT

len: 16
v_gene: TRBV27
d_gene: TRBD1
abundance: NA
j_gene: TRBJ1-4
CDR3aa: CASRRNRGLGNEKLFF
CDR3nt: TGTGCCAGCAGACGAAACAGGGGGCTGGGTAATGAAAAACTGTTTTTT

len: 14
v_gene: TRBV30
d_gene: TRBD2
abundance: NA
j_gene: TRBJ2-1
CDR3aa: CAWSSGLADNEQFF
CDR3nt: TGTGCCTGGAGTTCCGGCCTAGCGGACAATGAGCAGTTCTTC

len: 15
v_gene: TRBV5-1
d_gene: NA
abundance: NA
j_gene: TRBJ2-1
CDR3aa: CASSLYGDHYNEQFF
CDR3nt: TGCGCCAGCAGCTTATACGGGGATCATTACAATGAGCAGTTCTTC

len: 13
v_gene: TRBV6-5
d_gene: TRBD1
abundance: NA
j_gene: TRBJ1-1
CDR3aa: CASSRATGPEAFF
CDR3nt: TGTGCCAGCAGCCGCGCGACAGGGCCTGAAGCTTTCTTT

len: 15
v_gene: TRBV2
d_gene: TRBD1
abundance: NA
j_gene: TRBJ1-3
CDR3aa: CASSRDRVSGNTIYF
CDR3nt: TGTGCCAGCAGCCGGGACAGGGTCTCTGGAAACACCATATATTTT

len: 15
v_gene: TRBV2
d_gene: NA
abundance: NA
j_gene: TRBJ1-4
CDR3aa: CASSGRGNTNEKLFF
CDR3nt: TGTGCCAGCAGTGGGCGAGGAAACACTAATGAAAAACTGTTTTTT

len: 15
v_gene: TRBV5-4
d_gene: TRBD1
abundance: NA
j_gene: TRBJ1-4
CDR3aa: CASSLAGTEGEKLFF
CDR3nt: TGTGCCAGCAGCTTGGCTGGGACAGAGGGGGAAAAACTGTTTTTT

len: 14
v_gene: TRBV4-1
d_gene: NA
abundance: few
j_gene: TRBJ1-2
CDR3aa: CASSQDRDKDGYTF
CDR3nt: TGCGCCAGCAGCCAGGACCGGGACAAGGATGGCTACACCTTC

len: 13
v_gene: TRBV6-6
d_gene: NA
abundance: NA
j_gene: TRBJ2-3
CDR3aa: CASSYSTADTQYF
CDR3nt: TGTGCCAGCAGTTACTCTACCGCGGATACGCAGTATTTT

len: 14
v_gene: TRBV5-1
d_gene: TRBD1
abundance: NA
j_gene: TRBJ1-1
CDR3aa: CASSFGQGNPEAFF
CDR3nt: TGCGCCAGCAGCTTCGGACAGGGGAACCCTGAAGCTTTCTTT